This paragraph reports one T cell receptor beta chain. Its antigen is still unknown. The CDR3 extends over 11 amino acids. Trimming left V 3 bases short and J 9 bases short, with 9 bases between. CDR1 and CDR2 (germline): MDHEN, SYDVKM. The data were taken from a study of cytomegalovirus exposure and HLA in healthy donors. Repertoires were generated with immunoSEQ multiplex PCR, while TCRdb's copy carries only in-frame clones and drops some. The sample carries roughly 200,000 clones, approximately 86% recorded once. Findings of the study overall: High specificity and sensitivity for cytomegalovirus status were reported for the classifier. A list of around 160 TCR beta chains associated with cytomegalovirus was given.

The sample comprised PBMCs. The chain combines TRBV28 with TRBJ2-7; weak D call: TRBD1 (5 bases). The clonotype comes from a man aged 30 to 39 in good health and CMV-seropositive. CDR3 in DNA: TGTGCCAGCAGTTTCGACAGACTGCAGTACTTC. Residues: CASSFDRLQYF.